The 5 T cell receptor beta chains below all came from one sample that was sequenced in a study of CXCR3-negative and CXCR3-positive naive CD8 T cells. In preparing the TRB cDNA libraries, 5' RACE with UMI labels was used. TCRdb reworked the 5' RACE reads into one entry per CDR3 protein, no DNA. The repertoire table contains 45,000 to 55,000 distinct CDR3 sequences. Sequenced: memory CD8+ T cells from blood. These receptors all come from a human donor in good health. Some clones in this sample may be carry-over from other donors' samples.

J is TRBJ2-1 and V is TRBV21-1; TCRdb's D call of TRBD2 is untestable without DNA. TRBV21-1 is a listed pseudogene. The CDR3 totals 16 residues. The CDR3 loop reads CASSLRGQGRHNEQFF.

The J gene is TRBJ2-7, the V gene TRBV14; the TCRdb D gene call, TRBD1, has no DNA to confirm it. The CDR3 is 15 amino acids. Looked up from germline, CDR1 is SGHDN and CDR2 is FVKESK. The CDR3 is CASSLHTDSLYEQYF.

This chain links TRBV12-5 with TRBJ1-4; TCRdb calls TRBD1, which cannot be checked without DNA. The CDR3 is made up of 15 amino acids. From germline, CDR1 is LGHNT and CDR2 FRNRAP. This CDR3 reads CASGFSDTTNEKLFF.

CDR3 amino acids: CASSYPGTSAYGYTF. The J gene is TRBJ1-2, the V gene TRBV11-2; checking the TCRdb D call of TRBD1 is not possible without DNA. CDR1 is SGHAT, CDR2 FQNNGV, per germline. This CDR3 is built from 15 residues.

The chain is built from TRBV13 and TRBJ1-4; the D gene TCRdb calls, TRBD1, cannot be checked with no DNA. This CDR3 spans 15 amino acids. CDR1 and CDR2 from the germline V gene are PRHDT and FYEKMQ (reference sequence). CDR3 amino acids: CASSLTQGINEKLFF.